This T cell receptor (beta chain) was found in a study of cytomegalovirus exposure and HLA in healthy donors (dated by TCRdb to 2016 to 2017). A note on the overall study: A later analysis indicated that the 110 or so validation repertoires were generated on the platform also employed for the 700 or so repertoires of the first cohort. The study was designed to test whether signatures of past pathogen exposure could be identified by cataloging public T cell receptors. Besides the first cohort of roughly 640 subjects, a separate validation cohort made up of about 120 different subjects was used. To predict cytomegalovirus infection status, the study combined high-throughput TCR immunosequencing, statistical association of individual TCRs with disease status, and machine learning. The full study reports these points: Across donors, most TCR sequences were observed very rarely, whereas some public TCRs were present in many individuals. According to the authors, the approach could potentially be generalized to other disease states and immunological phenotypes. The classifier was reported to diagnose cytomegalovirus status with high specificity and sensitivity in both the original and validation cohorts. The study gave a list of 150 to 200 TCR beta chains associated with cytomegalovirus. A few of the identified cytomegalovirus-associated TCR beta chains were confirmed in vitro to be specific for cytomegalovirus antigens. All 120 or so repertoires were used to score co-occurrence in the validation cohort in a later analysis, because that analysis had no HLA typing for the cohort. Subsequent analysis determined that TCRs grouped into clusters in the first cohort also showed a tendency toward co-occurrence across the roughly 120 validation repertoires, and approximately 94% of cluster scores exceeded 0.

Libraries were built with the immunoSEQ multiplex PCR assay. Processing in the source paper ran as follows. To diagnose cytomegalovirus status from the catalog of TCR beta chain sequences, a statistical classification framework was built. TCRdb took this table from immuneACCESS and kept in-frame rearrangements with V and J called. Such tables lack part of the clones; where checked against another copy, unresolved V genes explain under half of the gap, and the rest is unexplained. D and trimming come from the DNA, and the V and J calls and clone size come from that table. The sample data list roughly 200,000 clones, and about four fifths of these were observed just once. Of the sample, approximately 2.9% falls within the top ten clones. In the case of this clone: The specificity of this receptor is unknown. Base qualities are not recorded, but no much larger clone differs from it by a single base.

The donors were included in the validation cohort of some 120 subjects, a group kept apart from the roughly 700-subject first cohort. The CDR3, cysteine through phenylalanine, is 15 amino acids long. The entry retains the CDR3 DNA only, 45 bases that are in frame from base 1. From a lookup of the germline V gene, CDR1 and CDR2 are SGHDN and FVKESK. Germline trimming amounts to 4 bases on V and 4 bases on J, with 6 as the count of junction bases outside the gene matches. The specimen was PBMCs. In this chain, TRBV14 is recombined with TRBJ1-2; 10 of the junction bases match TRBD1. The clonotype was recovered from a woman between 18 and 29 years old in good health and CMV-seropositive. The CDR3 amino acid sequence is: CASSLSGTGAYGYTF. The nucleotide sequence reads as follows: TGTGCCAGCAGCCTGTCCGGGACAGGGGCCTATGGCTACACCTTC.